A single sample is the source of the 2 T cell receptor beta chains below, sequenced in a study of blood T cell repertoires in COVID-19. Profiling relied on immunoSEQ multiplex PCR, and the TCRdb table lists in-frame clones only, not all of them. The sample lists over 25,000 clones; over 75% were seen once. The sample consisted of peripheral blood. Receptors were obtained from a man aged 55 to 69 with acute or convalescent COVID-19.

V and J are TRBV4-1 and TRBJ1-4; the match to TRBD1 covers 11 bases. The CDR3 extends over 16 amino acids. The J segment lost 4 bases and the V segment lost 6 bases, leaving 7 bases of the junction unmatched. In germline, CDR1 is MGHRA, CDR2 YSYEKL. The CDR3 loop reads CASRDRGPVVNEKLFF. The DNA for the CDR3 is TGCGCCAGCAGGGACAGGGGGCCGGTTGTTAATGAAAAACTGTTTTTT.

V gene TRBV10-3 combines with J gene TRBJ2-2; TRBD2 matches at 10 bases. Germline CDR1 and CDR2: ENHRY and SYGVKD. V lost 9 bases and J lost 4; bases outside the gene matches: 2. The CDR3 sequence is 13 residues long. This CDR3 reads CAITSGATGELFF. The CDR3 DNA reads TGTGCCATAACTAGCGGGGCCACCGGGGAGCTGTTTTTT.